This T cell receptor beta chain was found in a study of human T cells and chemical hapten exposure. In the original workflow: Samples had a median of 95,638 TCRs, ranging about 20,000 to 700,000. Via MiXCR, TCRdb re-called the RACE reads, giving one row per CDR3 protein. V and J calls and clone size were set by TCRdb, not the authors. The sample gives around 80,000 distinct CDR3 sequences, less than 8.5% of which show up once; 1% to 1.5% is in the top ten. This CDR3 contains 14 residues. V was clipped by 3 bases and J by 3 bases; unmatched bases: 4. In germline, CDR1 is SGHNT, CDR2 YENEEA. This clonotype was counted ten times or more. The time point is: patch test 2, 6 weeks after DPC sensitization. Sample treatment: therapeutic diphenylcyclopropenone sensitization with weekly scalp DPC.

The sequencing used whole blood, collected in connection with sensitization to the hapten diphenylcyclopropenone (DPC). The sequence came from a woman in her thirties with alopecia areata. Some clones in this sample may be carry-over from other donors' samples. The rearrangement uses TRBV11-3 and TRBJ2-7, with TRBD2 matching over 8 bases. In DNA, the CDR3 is TGTGCCAGCAGCTTCCGGGGGGGCGTCTACGAGCAGTACTTC. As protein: CASSFRGGVYEQYF.